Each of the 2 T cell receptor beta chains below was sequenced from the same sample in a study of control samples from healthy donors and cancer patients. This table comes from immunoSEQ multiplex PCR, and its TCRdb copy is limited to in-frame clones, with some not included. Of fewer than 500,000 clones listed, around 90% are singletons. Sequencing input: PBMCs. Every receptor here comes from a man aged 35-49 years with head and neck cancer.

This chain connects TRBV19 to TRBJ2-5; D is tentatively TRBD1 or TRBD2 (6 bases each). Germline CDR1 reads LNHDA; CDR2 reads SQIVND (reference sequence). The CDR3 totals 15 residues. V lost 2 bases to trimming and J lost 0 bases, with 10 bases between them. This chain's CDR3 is CASSIMRGDQETQYF. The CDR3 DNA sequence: TGTGCCAGTAGTATAATGAGGGGGGACCAAGAGACCCAGTACTTC.

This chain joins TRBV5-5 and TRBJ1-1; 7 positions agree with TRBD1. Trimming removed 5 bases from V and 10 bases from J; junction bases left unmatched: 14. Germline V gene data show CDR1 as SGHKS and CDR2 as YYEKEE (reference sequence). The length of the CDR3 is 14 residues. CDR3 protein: CASSLTGPTPGAFF. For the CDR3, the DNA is TGTGCCAGCAGTTTGACAGGGCCCACCCCGGGAGCTTTCTTT.